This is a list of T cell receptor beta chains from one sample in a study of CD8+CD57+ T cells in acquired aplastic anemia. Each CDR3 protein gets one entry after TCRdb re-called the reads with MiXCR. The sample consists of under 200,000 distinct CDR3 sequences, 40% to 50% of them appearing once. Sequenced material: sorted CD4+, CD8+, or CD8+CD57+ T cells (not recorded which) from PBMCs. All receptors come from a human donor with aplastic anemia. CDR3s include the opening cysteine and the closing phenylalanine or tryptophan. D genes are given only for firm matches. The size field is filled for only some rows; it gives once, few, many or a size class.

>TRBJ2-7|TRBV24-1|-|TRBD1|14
TGTGCCACCAGTGAATCAGGGGGTGACAGCGAGCAGTACTTC
CATSESGGDSEQYF
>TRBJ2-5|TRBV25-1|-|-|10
TGTGCCAGCAAGTTAGAGACCCAGTACTTC
CASKLETQYF
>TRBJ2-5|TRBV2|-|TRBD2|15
TGTGCCAGCAGAGCCGGGACTAGCGTAGGAGAGACCCAGTACTTC
CASRAGTSVGETQYF
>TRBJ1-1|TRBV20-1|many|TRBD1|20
TGCAGTGCTAGATCCACCCGGGACAGGCGCCCTGGGTCCGATTCGAGTGAAGCTTTCTTT
CSARSTRDRRPGSDSSEAFF
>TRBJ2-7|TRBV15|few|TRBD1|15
TGTGCCACCAGCAGAGGTGGGACAGAGAAGTACGAGCAGTACTTC
CATSRGGTEKYEQYF
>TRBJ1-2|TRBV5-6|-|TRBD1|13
TGTGCCAGCAGCTTAGGGACAGGAGTCGGCTACACCTTC
CASSLGTGVGYTF
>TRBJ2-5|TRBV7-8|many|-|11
TGTGCCAGCAGCTTAGGAGGGACCCAGTACTTC
CASSLGGTQYF
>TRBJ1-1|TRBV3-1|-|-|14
TGTGCCAGCAGCCAAGTAGGGGGGAACACTGAAGCTTTCTTT
CASSQVGGNTEAFF
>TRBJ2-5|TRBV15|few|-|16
TGTGCCACCAGCATTCGGGAAAGATCTGGGGCGGAGACCCAGTACTTC
CATSIRERSGAETQYF
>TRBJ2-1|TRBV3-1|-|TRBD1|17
TGTGCCAGCAGCCAATCAGATGGGACAGGGGGCCGGAATGAGCAGTTCTTC
CASSQSDGTGGRNEQFF
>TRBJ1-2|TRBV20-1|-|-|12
TGCAGTGCTAGCCCTGGGGGTGGTGGCTACACCTTC
CSASPGGGGYTF
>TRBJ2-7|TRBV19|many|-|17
TGTGCCAGTAGTATGGTATTTACGGAGAAAGACTCCTACGAGCAGTACTTC
CASSMVFTEKDSYEQYF
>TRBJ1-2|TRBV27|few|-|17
TGTGCCAGCAGTTCCCAGACAGGTAGACACACGTACTATGGCTACACCTTC
CASSSQTGRHTYYGYTF
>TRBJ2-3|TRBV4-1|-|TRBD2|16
TGCGCCAGCAGCCAAATAGGGCTAGCGGTCACAGATACGCAGTATTTT
CASSQIGLAVTDTQYF
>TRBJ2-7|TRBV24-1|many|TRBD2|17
TGTGCCACCAGCGGACAGGGGACTAGCGGGGAGACCTACGAGCAGTACTTC
CATSGQGTSGETYEQYF
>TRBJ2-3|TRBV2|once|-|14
TGTGCCAGCAGTGAAGCATTAATAACAGATACGCAGTATTTT
CASSEALITDTQYF
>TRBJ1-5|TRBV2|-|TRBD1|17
TGTGCCAGCAGGGATAGGGGACAGGGTTATAGCAATCAGCCCCAGCATTTT
CASRDRGQGYSNQPQHF
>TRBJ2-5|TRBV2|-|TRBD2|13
TGTGCCAGCAGTGATGCGGGGGGTGGGACCCAGTACTTC
CASSDAGGGTQYF
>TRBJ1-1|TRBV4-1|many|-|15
TGCGCCAGCAGCCCCCCCAGTCGTCAGAACACTGAAGCTTTCTTT
CASSPPSRQNTEAFF
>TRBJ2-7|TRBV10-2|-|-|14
TGCGCCAGCAGCAAAAGGGAGAGACCCTACGAGCAGTACTTC
CASSKRERPYEQYF
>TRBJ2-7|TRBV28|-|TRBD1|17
TGTGCCAGCAGTTTTTGGTCCGGGGACAGGGGTCGGCGCGAGCAGTACTTC
CASSFWSGDRGRREQYF
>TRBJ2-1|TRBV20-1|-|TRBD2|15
TGCAGTGCTAGAGATCACCTAGCGGGGGGGGTTGAGCAGTTCTTC
CSARDHLAGGVEQFF
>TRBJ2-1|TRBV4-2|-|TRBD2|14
TGTGCCAGCAGCCAAGGGACTAGTCTCTATGAGCAGTTCTTC
CASSQGTSLYEQFF
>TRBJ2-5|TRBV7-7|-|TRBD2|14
TGTGCTAGCAGCTTAGCGGGGTACCAGGAGACCCAGTACTTC
CASSLAGYQETQYF
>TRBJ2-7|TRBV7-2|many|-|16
TGTGCCAGCAGCTTCCTATCTCCTTTACGCCCTTACGAGCAGTACTTC
CASSFLSPLRPYEQYF
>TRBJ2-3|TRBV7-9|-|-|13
TGTGCCAGCAGTACAGGAGAGACAGATACGCAGTATTTT
CASSTGETDTQYF
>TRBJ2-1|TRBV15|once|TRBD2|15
TGTGCCACCAGCAGCGAGCGGGGTAGGAGCAATGAGCAGTTCTTC
CATSSERGRSNEQFF
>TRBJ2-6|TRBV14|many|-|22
TGTGCCAGCAGCCAAGATTCGTCGAGTAGCGGATATACTAGCTCTGGGGCCAACGTCCTGACTTTC
CASSQDSSSSGYTSSGANVLTF
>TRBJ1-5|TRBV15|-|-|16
TGTGCCACCAGCAGACCAGTGAGACAAAGCAATCAGCCCCAGCATTTT
CATSRPVRQSNQPQHF
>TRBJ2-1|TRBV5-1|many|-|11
TGCGCCAGCAGCCTCCTCAATGAGCAGTTCTTC
CASSLLNEQFF
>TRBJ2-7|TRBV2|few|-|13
TGTGCCAGCAGTGAGAACAGGGAAAGCGAGCAGTACTTC
CASSENRESEQYF
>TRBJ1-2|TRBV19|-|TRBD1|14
TGTGCCAGTACCACCGTGACAGGGCTCTTTGGCTACACCTTC
CASTTVTGLFGYTF
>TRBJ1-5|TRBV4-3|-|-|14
TGCGCCAGCAGCCAAGGATTAGTTAGTCAGCCCCAGCATTTT
CASSQGLVSQPQHF